This T cell receptor (beta chain) is drawn from a study of blood T cell repertoires in COVID-19 (TCRdb year 2020). At the level of the whole study: Collaborator samples came from the United States, Italy and Spain and covered acute and convalescent phases of COVID-19. Samples came from the ongoing ImmuneRACE study (first 160 participants) plus 1,254 subjects from 6 global collaborators. The material from the prospective study consisted of cDNA or gDNA derived from T cells, B-cell-depleted T cells, or PBMCs. The repertoires were made available in a free public database intended to serve as a resource for research on the immune response to SARS-CoV-2. The sample metadata nearly always contained a de-identified subject ID, COVID-19 status, age in years and sex. HLA class I and class II types, where available, came from metadata supplied by the sample provider rather than from assay-based typing. Subjects who had been exposed to COVID-19, were actively infected with it, or had recovered from it provided the deeply sampled blood TCRbeta repertoires that made up the dataset.

The immunoSEQ Assay, a bias-controlled multiplex PCR, was used to amplify TCRbeta CDR3 regions from genomic DNA. The original methods were these. Nucleated cell counts per sample were estimated from amplification of reference gene primers within the assay. To quantify the absolute abundance of each unique TCRbeta CDR3 rearrangement, sequence reads were collapsed and filtered. For each sample, productive Simpson clonality was calculated as the square root of Simpson's diversity index across productive rearrangements. Sourced from immuneACCESS, this table was stored by TCRdb with only in-frame sequences that have V and J called. A share of the clones is absent; for the studies checked, an unresolved V gene accounts for under half, and the remainder has no known explanation. V, J and clone size are those of that table, while D and trimming were read from the DNA. For this sample there are about 140,000 clones; more than 60% appear just once. 1.9% of the sample rests with the top ten.

The collaborating institutions used their own protocols to collect whole blood in K2EDTA tubes. For TCRbeta analysis, collaborators shipped samples in one of three forms: frozen whole blood, isolated PBMCs, or DNA extracted from either of those sample types. With respect to this clone: Its antigen is not yet known. No base quality information exists; no much larger clone differs at one position.

General study outcomes and caveats: How much clinical and demographic metadata was included differed by source and by participant, and the metadata was provided uncurated.

V is shortened by 0 bases, J by 0 bases, and the region joining them spans 17 bases. The CDR3 contains 18 residues, cysteine and phenylalanine counted. The kept DNA is CDR3 alone, 54 bases in frame from the first base. For CDR1 and CDR2, the germline V gene lists SGHAT and FQNNGV. This chain joins TRBV11-2 to TRBJ1-1, and perhaps TRBD1 as D gene, on 5 matching bases. The material sequenced was peripheral blood. This TCR came from an older woman with acute or convalescent COVID-19. For the CDR3, the sequence is CASSLDRVVGTVNTEAFF. The base sequence is TGTGCCAGCAGCTTAGATAGGGTGGTTGGGACTGTGAACACTGAAGCTTTCTTT.